This passage covers 27 T cell receptor beta chains from one sample sequenced in a study of lung T cells in sarcoidosis with Löfgren's syndrome. TCRdb ran MiXCR on the reads and lists one entry per CDR3 protein. The sample records some 65,000 distinct CDR3 sequences, less than 25% being singletons. The sample was CD4+ T cells from PBMCs. The receptors were gathered from a human donor with sarcoidosis (Löfgren's syndrome or another form), or a control subject (not recorded which).

The CDR3 DNA follows: TGCAGCGCCAAAACTACAGGGGGCGAAGAGACCCAGTACTTC. It translates to CSAKTTGGEETQYF. The chain is built from TRBV29-1 and TRBJ2-5, with TRBD1 identical over 9 bases. This CDR3 has 14 amino acids. V was clipped by 7 bases and J by 3 bases; unmatched bases: 9. Germline-derived CDR1 and CDR2 are SQVTM and ANQGSEA.

In nucleotides, the CDR3 is TGTGCCAGCAGTCTACTTAGGAGTGGGGGAAACACCATATATTTT. It codes for CASSLLRSGGNTIYF. The V call is TRBV2, the J call TRBJ1-3; D unclear. The CDR3 spans 15 residues. Trimming took 5 bases from V and 4 from J, leaving 15 bases between them. The germline V gene encodes CDR1 SNHLY and CDR2 FYNNEI.

This clonotype was seen many times. The chain is built from TRBV20-1 and TRBJ2-7, with D tentatively TRBD2 (6 bases). Trimming took off 3 bases at V and 3 bases at J, with 15 bases between the two ends. The CDR3 loop spans 14 amino acids. Looked up from germline, CDR1 is DFQATT and CDR2 is SNEGSKA (reference sequence). The CDR3 region is CSASWRGVGYEQYF. DNA for the CDR3: TGCAGTGCTAGTTGGCGGGGTGTGGGCTACGAGCAGTACTTC.

This clonotype was observed many times. V gene TRBV6-2 or TRBV6-3 combines with J gene TRBJ2-1, with TRBD2 matching over 10 bases. V trimming: 3 bases; J trimming: 0 bases; junction bases outside the gene matches: 14. Germline assignment: CDR1 MNHEY and CDR2 SVGEGT. This CDR3 has 20 residues. The CDR3 DNA follows: TGTGCCAGCAGTTATGGCGCGACTAGCGGGTTACCCAGCTCCTACAATGAGCAGTTCTTC. Amino acid sequence: CASSYGATSGLPSSYNEQFF.

This clonotype was recorded many times. The chain joins TRBV28 to TRBJ2-5; the D gene is possibly TRBD2 (5 bases). Germline-derived CDR1 and CDR2 are MDHEN and SYDVKM. V lost 6 bases and J lost 1, with 15 bases in between. This CDR3 is built from 15 residues. CDR3 sequence (DNA): TGTGCCAGCAGCCCTCTGGGGAGTTCCCAAGAGACCCAGTACTTC. Its translation is CASSPLGSSQETQYF.

In the case of this clonotype: This clone may be a read error of a much larger clone one base away. The J gene is TRBJ2-1, the V gene TRBV20-1, with D possibly called TRBD1 or TRBD2 (6 bases each). V lost 6 bases and J lost 5, with 23 bases in between. CDR1 is DFQATT, CDR2 SNEGSKA, per germline (reference sequence). The CDR3 has 16 residues. This CDR3 reads CSAQNPEGGEDNEQFF. Here the CDR3 DNA reads TGCAGTGCGCAAAATCCTGAGGGGGGCGAGGACAATGAGCAGTTCTTC.

This clonotype was seen a single time. One base away lies a much larger clone, so this may be a sequencing read error. The chain combines TRBV6-4 with TRBJ2-1; 12 nucleotides match TRBD2. Looked up from germline, CDR1 is MRHNA and CDR2 is SNTAGT. The ends lost 6 bases at V and 6 bases at J; junction bases unmatched: 9. The CDR3 extends over 16 amino acids. CDR3 residues: CASSSGRLAGANEQFF. In DNA form, the CDR3 reads TGTGCCAGCAGCTCCGGAAGACTAGCGGGGGCCAATGAGCAGTTCTTC.

This clonotype has just a few counts. V gene TRBV28 combines with J gene TRBJ2-1; 9 bases are shared with TRBD2. This CDR3 is 15 amino acids long. CDR1 and CDR2 (germline): MDHEN, SYDVKM. Losses at the gene ends were 3 bases for V and 9 bases for J; bases not matched to a gene: 9. In nucleotides, the CDR3 is TGTGCCAGCAGTTTGGCACTAGCGGGTGGGGGTGAGCAGTTCTTC. Translated: CASSLALAGGGEQFF.

A remark on this clonotype: It is likely a read error, because the conserved phenylalanine at the end of the CDR3 is missing. V is TRBV6-6 and J is TRBJ1-1; the D is unclear. V lost 0 bases and J 4 bases, leaving 12 bases between the germline ends. This CDR3 region has 15 residues. CDR1 and CDR2 from the germline V gene are MNHNY and SVGAGI (reference sequence). CDR3 region: CASSYSPTMSTEAFS. CDR3 nucleotides: TGTGCCAGCAGTTACTCGCCGACGATGAGCACTGAAGCTTTCTCT.

This clonotype was seen a few times. The rearrangement joins TRBV10-3 to TRBJ1-4, with 8 bases lining up with TRBD1. Germline CDR1 and CDR2: ENHRY and SYGVKD. With V trimmed by 4 bases and J by 4 bases, 11 bases remained unmatched. The CDR3 loop spans 17 amino acids. This CDR3 reads CAISGAGGTSVNEKLFF. CDR3 in DNA: TGTGCCATCAGTGGGGCAGGGGGCACCAGTGTTAATGAAAAACTGTTTTTT.

This clonotype has more than one count but fewer than ten. This chain joins TRBV2 and TRBJ2-7; D remains unclear. This CDR3 is 12 amino acids long. The V gene's germline CDR1 is SNHLY and CDR2 FYNNEI. V was shortened by 9 bases and J by 11 bases, with 20 bases between the two germline ends. DNA of the CDR3: TGTGCCAGTGCATACCCCCCGGGCCTGAAGTACGTC. As protein: CASAYPPGLKYV.

The sample holds a few counts of this clonotype. V usage is TRBV7-9 and J usage is TRBJ2-1; 8 bases are shared with TRBD2. Germline trimming cut 1 base from V and 2 bases from J; bases unmatched to any gene: 4. Looked up from germline, CDR1 is SEHNR and CDR2 is FQNEAQ (reference sequence). The CDR3 runs to 16 residues. The CDR3 sequence is CASSLVLAGAYNEQFF. In DNA, the CDR3 is TGTGCCAGCAGCTTAGTGCTAGCGGGTGCCTACAATGAGCAGTTCTTC.

This clonotype was picked up many times. The chain couples TRBV7-2 to TRBJ2-7; no definite D call. This CDR3 is built from 11 residues. Germline lookup yields CDR1 SGHTA and CDR2 FQGNSA. The V end lost 4 bases, the J end lost 5 bases, and 6 bases lay between the germline ends. The CDR3 sequence: CASSSYDEQYF. For the CDR3, the DNA is TGTGCCAGCAGCTCCTACGACGAGCAGTACTTC.

This clonotype was detected a few times. V gene TRBV10-3 combines with J gene TRBJ1-1; D remains unclear. The CDR3 spans 15 residues. From germline, CDR1 is ENHRY and CDR2 SYGVKD. V lost 0 bases and J lost 1, with 9 bases in between. This CDR3 is CAISESHKRNTEAFF. CDR3 bases: TGTGCCATCAGTGAGTCGCACAAGCGGAACACTGAAGCTTTCTTT.

This clonotype was counted between two and nine times. The chain's CDR3 is CASSPLGGEQYV. DNA for the CDR3: TGCGCCAGCAGCCCACTTGGGGGAGAGCAGTACGTC. The V gene is TRBV5-1, the J gene TRBJ2-7; tentatively, D is TRBD1 or TRBD2 (5 bases each). The CDR3 runs 12 residues. Trimming took off 4 bases at V and 7 bases at J, with 12 bases between the two ends. The germline V gene has CDR1 SGHRS and CDR2 YFSETQ.

For this clonotype: One base away lies a much larger clone, so this may be a sequencing read error. V is TRBV28 and J is TRBJ2-5; 7 nucleotides line up with TRBD1. The CDR3 extends over 15 amino acids. Germline CDR1 MDHEN, CDR2 SYDVKM. The CDR3 DNA reads TGTGTCAGCAGTTTACGGGACAGCTTCCAAGAGACCCAGTACTTC. Amino acid sequence: CVSSLRDSFQETQYF.

This clonotype was seen many times. The rearrangement joins TRBV19 to TRBJ2-7, with D perhaps TRBD1 (6 bases). The germline V and J ends were trimmed by 4 bases and 1 base, with 8 bases remaining between them. This CDR3 spans 13 amino acids. The germline gives CDR1 LNHDA, CDR2 SQIVND (reference sequence). This CDR3 reads CASSKGGSYEQYV. In DNA form, the CDR3 reads TGTGCCAGTAGTAAAGGGGGTTCCTACGAGCAGTACGTC.

This chain links TRBV18 with TRBJ2-1, with 8 bases matching TRBD2. V was clipped by 3 bases and J by 0 bases; unmatched bases: 4. This CDR3 has 16 residues. Per germline, CDR1 KGHSH and CDR2 LQKENI. This CDR3 is CASSPLAGSSYNEQFF. The CDR3 DNA reads as TGTGCCAGCTCACCCTTAGCGGGGAGCTCCTACAATGAGCAGTTCTTC.

In this sample, this clonotype turned up many times. The gene calls are TRBV27 and TRBJ1-1, with D perhaps TRBD1 (6 bases). Trimming removed 8 bases from V and 0 bases from J, with 16 bases in between. Germline assignment: CDR1 MNHEY and CDR2 SMNVEV (reference sequence). CDR3 length equals 15 residues. CDR3 loop: CASRTPGQMNTEAFF. For the CDR3, the DNA is TGTGCCAGCCGAACCCCCGGACAGATGAACACTGAAGCTTTCTTT.

The J gene is TRBJ1-5, the V gene TRBV12-3 or TRBV12-4, with 7 bases matching TRBD1. The CDR3 has 13 amino acids. V lost 6 bases, J lost 6 bases, and 5 bases stayed unmatched. The CDR3 region is CASRNSGGQPQHF. DNA for the CDR3: TGTGCCAGCAGGAATTCAGGGGGTCAGCCCCAGCATTTT.

This chain links TRBV5-5 with TRBJ2-2; the match to TRBD1 covers 9 bases. J lost 4 bases, V lost 4 bases, and 5 bases had no gene match. Germline assignment: CDR1 SGHKS and CDR2 YYEKEE (reference sequence). This CDR3 region has 15 residues. The CDR3 is CASSPQGASTGELFF. In nucleotides, the CDR3 is TGTGCCAGCAGCCCACAGGGGGCGAGCACCGGGGAGCTGTTTTTT.

On this clonotype itself: A much larger clone differs from this one at a single base, so this may be a read error. J is TRBJ2-3 and V is TRBV24-1; 8 bases are a match to TRBD1. The CDR3 totals 15 residues. Losses at the gene ends were 4 bases for V and 4 bases for J; bases not matched to a gene: 6. Per the germline V gene, CDR1 is KGHDR and CDR2 is SFDVKD. CDR3 sequence (DNA): TGTGCCACCAGTGAACCTAGGACAGGGCCAGATACGCAGTATTTT. Translation: CATSEPRTGPDTQYF.

This clonotype has ten or more counts. This sequence joins TRBV28 and TRBJ2-1, with 7 bases lining up with TRBD2. The CDR3 runs 15 residues. The germline CDR1 and CDR2 sequences are MDHEN and SYDVKM. V shed 5 bases, J shed 0 bases, and the junction held 4 bases outside the gene matches. The CDR3 DNA follows: TGTGCCAGCAGTGGGGGGGACGGCTCCTACAATGAGCAGTTCTTC. This codes for CASSGGDGSYNEQFF.

The genes are TRBV29-1 and TRBJ2-3, with D hard to call. The CDR3 runs 14 residues. Trimming removed 2 bases at V and 2 bases at J, with 11 bases between. Germline lookup yields CDR1 SQVTM and CDR2 ANQGSEA. Here the CDR3 reads CSVERLGPTDTQYF. In DNA form, the CDR3 reads TGCAGCGTTGAACGGTTGGGCCCCACAGATACGCAGTATTTT.

A note on this clonotype: Being one base from a much bigger clone, this may be a read error. The CDR3 DNA reads TGCAGTCAGGGGCTAGCGGGGGGCTATACGCAGTATTTT. This translates into CSQGLAGGYTQYF. The chain links TRBV20-1 to TRBJ2-3; 11 bases match TRBD2. V lost 8 bases to trimming and J lost 7 bases; unmatched junction nucleotides: 8. CDR1 DFQATT and CDR2 SNEGSKA come from the germline V gene (reference sequence). CDR3 size: 13 residues.

This clonotype was seen many times. The chain carries TRBV7-8 and TRBJ2-7; no clear D. The CDR3 has 8 residues. Germline V CDR1 and CDR2: SGHVS, FQNEAQ. The V end lost 5 bases, the J end lost 13 bases, and 6 bases lay between the germline ends. This chain's CDR3 is CASSPHYF. CDR3 DNA sequence: TGTGCCAGCAGCCCCCACTACTTC.

A few counts support this clonotype. The genes are TRBV18 and TRBJ2-1; a weak D match, TRBD1 (5 bases). Germline CDR1 reads KGHSH; CDR2 reads LQKENI. Trimming shortened V by 4 bases and J by 7 bases, and 11 bases separated the two germline ends. This CDR3 is built from 13 residues. The CDR3 region is CASSLTGLNEQFF. CDR3 bases: TGTGCCAGCTCACTAACAGGTTTGAATGAGCAGTTCTTC.